This T cell receptor beta chain was identified in a study of T cells in Graves' hyperthyroidism and ophthalmopathy. Study-level findings and limits: Ophthalmopathy was predicted by the model a median of 6.5 months ahead of onset.

TCR beta CDR3 regions were amplified from RNA transcripts. A set of HTBI primers served as the primers for a first-round RT-PCR of the TCR CDR3. Using its own MiXCR run on the multiplex PCR reads, TCRdb lists one record per CDR3 protein. The data show approximately 270,000 distinct CDR3 sequences, with 13% to 15% seen just once and 10% to 15% held by the top ten. Comment on this clonotype: Its target is unknown. This clone may be a read error of a much larger clone one base away.

Germline CDR1 is MNHEY and CDR2 is SMNVEV (reference sequence). This CDR3 contains 17 residues. V usage is TRBV27 and J usage is TRBJ2-2, with D perhaps matching TRBD2 (6 bases). The receptor's source is a woman aged 35 to 49 with Graves' hyperthyroidism that later progressed to Graves' ophthalmopathy. The sequencing sample was made of blood. CDR3 residues: CANSETRPGANTGELFF. Written as DNA, the CDR3 is TGTGCCAACAGTGAGACTAGGCCTGGGGCTAACACCGGGGAGCTGTTTTTT.